This T cell receptor beta chain was captured in a study of T cell responses to AZD1222 COVID-19 vaccine. Regarding the study as a whole: None of the repertoires were sampled until the peak T cell response had passed. There were vaccine-associated CD4 TCRs across spike, dominant at 160-218 and 743-854.

As for this clone: The target antigen is unknown.

This CDR3 has 15 amino acids. J gave up 10 bases and V 0 bases, and 6 bases lay outside the gene matches. The V gene's germline CDR1 is LGHNA and CDR2 YSLEER. Profiled with immunoSEQ multiplex PCR; TCRdb holds only in-frame clones, not every one. The sample has around 100,000 clones, 70% to 90% seen once. The chain employs TRBV4-3 and TRBJ2-1; 10 positions agree with TRBD2. The receptor comes from an adult in good health. Sequences were derived from peripheral blood, sampled on day 0 of AZD1222 vaccination. The CDR3 nucleotides read TGCGCCAGCAGCCAAGATCCCAGCGGGAGGGGAGAGCAGTTCTTC. Residues: CASSQDPSGRGEQFF.